This TCR beta chain was identified in a study of blood T cell repertoires in COVID-19. Across the study: Sources were T cells, B-cell-depleted T cells, or PBMCs; the material itself was cDNA or gDNA.

The CDR3 has 14 amino acids. Trimming cost V 4 bases and J 14 bases; bases outside gene matches: 10. CDR1 and CDR2 (germline): SEHNR, FQNEAQ (reference sequence). Participant-reported clinical history was the basis for cohort assignment. Among Cohort 3 donors, those recovered had two negative PCRs, clearance, or symptom resolution. Source study methods: For nucleated cells, counts were estimated from reference gene primer amplification. Assay used: immunoSEQ multiplex PCR; TCRdb lists only in-frame clones, some missing. V and J calls and clone size are as listed in that table; D and trimming were resolved from the DNA. The profile shows some 310,000 clones, 85% to 90% of them singletons.

This TCR derives from a woman aged 25-40 years who had recovered from COVID-19. The V call is TRBV7-9, the J call TRBJ1-6; 8 positions agree with TRBD1. Sequences were obtained from PBMCs or T cells enriched from blood (not recorded which). The CDR3 region is CASSSGTGGLALHF. Here the CDR3 DNA reads TGTGCCAGCAGCTCGGGAACAGGGGGTTTGGCCCTCCACTTT.